This T cell receptor beta chain was retrieved from a study of tumor-infiltrating lymphocytes in primary liver carcinoma. Study summary: The tumors, T1-T3 N0M0 lesions, were about 4 to 11 cm across. Points from the study as a whole: The samples were not sorted (they were bulk), so CD4+ and CD8+ repertoires were not compared. Overlap between tumor regions exceeded overlap of tumor with adjacent tissue or blood.

Researchers drew blood RNA from unsorted whole blood and extracted germline DNA as well. The template, approximately 500 ng total RNA, yielded TCR beta cDNA made with a constant-region primer. Researchers made the TCR beta libraries by running three nested multiplex PCR rounds with slightly modified ARM-PCR. Each CDR3 protein is one row after TCRdb ran MiXCR on the multiplex PCR reads. The repertoire has over 250,000 distinct CDR3 sequences, around 50% of them found once; the top ten carry about a sixth. As to this clonotype: The antigen remains unidentified. One junction end disagrees with the germline gene, perhaps due to a read error.

The TCR originated in a woman in her twenties or thirties with primary liver carcinoma and hepatitis B virus infection. What was sequenced was peripheral blood.

The CDR3 DNA sequence: TGTGTCATCAGTGAGTTCGACGAGACCCAATACTTC. The encoded protein is CVISEFDETQYF. This rearrangement joins TRBV10-3 to TRBJ2-5; D is ambiguous. The germline V gene encodes CDR1 ENHRY and CDR2 SYGVKD. The CDR3 is made up of 12 amino acids.